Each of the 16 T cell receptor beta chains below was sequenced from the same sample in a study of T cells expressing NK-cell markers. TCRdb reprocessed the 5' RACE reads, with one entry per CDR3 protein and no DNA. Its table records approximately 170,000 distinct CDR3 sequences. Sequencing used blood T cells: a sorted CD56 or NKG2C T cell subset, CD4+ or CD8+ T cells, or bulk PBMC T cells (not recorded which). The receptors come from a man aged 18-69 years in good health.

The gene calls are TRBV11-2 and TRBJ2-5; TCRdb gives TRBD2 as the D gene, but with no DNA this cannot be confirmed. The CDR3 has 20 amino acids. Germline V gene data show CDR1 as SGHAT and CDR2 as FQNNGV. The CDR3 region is CASSLSARNLAGGPHGTQYF.

The CDR3 region is CATSSEGIAPQHF. The chain carries TRBV15 and TRBJ1-5. Germline V gene sequence: CDR1 LNHNV, CDR2 YYDKDF (reference sequence). The CDR3 extends over 13 amino acids.

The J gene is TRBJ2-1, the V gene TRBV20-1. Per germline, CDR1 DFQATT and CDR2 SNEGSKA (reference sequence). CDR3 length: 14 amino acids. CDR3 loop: CSAFAASSYNEQFF.

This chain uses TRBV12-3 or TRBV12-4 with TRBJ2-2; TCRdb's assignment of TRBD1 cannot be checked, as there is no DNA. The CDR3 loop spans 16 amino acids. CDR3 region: CASSLVGQGGPGELFF.

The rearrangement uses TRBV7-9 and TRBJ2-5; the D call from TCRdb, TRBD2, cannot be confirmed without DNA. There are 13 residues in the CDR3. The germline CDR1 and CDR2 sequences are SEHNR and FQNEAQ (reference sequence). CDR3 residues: CASSRSSEETQYF.

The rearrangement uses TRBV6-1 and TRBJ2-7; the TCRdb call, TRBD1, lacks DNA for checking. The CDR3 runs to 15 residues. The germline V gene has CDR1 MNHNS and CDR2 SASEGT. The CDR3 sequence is CASSATVGSDYEQYF.

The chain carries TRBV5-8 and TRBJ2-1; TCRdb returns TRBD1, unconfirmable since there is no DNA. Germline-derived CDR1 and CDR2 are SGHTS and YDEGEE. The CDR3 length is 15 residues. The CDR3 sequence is CASSSRGPTYNEQFF.

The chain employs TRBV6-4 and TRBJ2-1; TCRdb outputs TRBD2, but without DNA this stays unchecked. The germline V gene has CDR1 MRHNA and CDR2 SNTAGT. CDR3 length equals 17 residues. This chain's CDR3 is CASSPRLLAGGDNEQFF.

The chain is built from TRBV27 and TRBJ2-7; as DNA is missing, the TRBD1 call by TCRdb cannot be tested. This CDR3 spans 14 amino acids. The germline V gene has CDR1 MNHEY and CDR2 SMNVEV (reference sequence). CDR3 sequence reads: CASSPGRRPYEQYF.

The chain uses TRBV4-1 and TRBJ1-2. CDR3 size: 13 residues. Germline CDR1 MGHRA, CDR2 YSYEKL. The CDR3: CASSFRTEYGYTF.

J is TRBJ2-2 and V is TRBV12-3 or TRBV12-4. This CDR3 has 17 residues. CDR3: CASSFGVSLMNTGELFF.

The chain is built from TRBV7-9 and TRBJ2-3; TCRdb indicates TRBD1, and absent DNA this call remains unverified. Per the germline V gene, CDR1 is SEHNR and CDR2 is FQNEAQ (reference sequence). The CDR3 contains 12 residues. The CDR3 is CALTVPRDTQYF.

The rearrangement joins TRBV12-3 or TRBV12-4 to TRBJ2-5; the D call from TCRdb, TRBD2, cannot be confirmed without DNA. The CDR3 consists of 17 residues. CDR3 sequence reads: CASSLVAAGLMRGTQYF.

The CDR3 here is CASSLSPAGKKNIQYF. The rearrangement joins TRBV7-8 to TRBJ2-4; the TCRdb call, TRBD2, lacks DNA for checking. Germline CDR1 reads SGHVS; CDR2 reads FQNEAQ. The CDR3 contains 16 residues. Based on the CDR3 plus reference TRBV7-8 and TRBJ2-4, the full variable domain is GAGVSQSPRYKVAKRGQDVALRCDPISGHVSLFWYQQALGQGPEFLTYFQNEAQLDKSGLPSDRFFAERPEGSVSTLKIQRTQQEDSAVYLCASSLSPAGKKNIQYFGAGTRLSVL.

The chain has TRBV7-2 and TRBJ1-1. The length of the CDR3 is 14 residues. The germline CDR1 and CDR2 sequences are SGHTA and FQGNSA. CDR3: CASNFQERGTEAFF.

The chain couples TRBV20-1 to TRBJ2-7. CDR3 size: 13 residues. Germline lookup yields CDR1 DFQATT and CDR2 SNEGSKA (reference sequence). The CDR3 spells CSARNMGSYEQYF.